Here is one T cell receptor (beta chain) with its context. The antigen remains undetermined. The data originate from a study of CD8+ T cells in alopecia areata. Turning to the study itself: The SALT score measured affected scalp surface percentage in treated patients.

Study-wide results and limits: There were many expanded lesional clones persisting in scalp and blood during tofacitinib. Mice showed TCR sharing more clearly than patients did, possibly owing to HLA.

The CDR3 consists of 13 residues. CDR1 and CDR2 from the germline V gene are SGDLS and YYNGEE. Trimming took off 3 bases at V and 7 bases at J, with 11 bases between the two ends. Treatment: oral pan-JAK inhibitor, 5-10 mg twice daily. Separation by sorting yielded CD4+ and CD8+ T cells from PBMCs. Extraction and reverse transcription of RNA yielded cDNA as the sequencing template. The protocol was immunoSEQ multiplex PCR, while the TCRdb copy is restricted to in-frame clones and leaves out a portion. The sample lists 140,000 to 150,000 clones, roughly 52% occurring once. This clonotype was sampled from a human donor with alopecia areata. This rearrangement joins TRBV9 to TRBJ2-1; possibly TRBD1 for D (6 bases). Specimen: CD8+ T cells sorted from blood, collected at week 4, from a patient treated with tofacitinib. CDR3 in DNA: TGTGCCAGCAGCGGAGTACAGGGAAATGAGCAGTTCTTC. Translated, it gives CASSGVQGNEQFF.